These 28 T cell receptor beta chains share one sample of origin, sequenced in a study of CD8 T cells in ankylosing spondylitis. One entry per CDR3 protein results from TCRdb running MiXCR on the 5' RACE reads. The table has 150,000 or so distinct CDR3 sequences, about 32% seen once. Input material: synovial fluid, either unsorted or a sorted T cell fraction (not recorded which). These receptor sequences come from a male donor with ankylosing spondylitis.

The rearrangement joins TRBV7-2 to TRBJ2-2; TRBD2 aligns across 10 bases. The V gene end was trimmed by 1 base and the J gene end by 5 bases; junction bases not matched to a gene: 13. This CDR3 has 19 residues. Germline CDR1 reads SGHTA; CDR2 reads FQGNSA. The CDR3 here is CASSLVAPSGGRKTGELFF. The CDR3 DNA reads as TGTGCCAGCAGCTTAGTCGCGCCTAGCGGGGGTCGAAAGACCGGGGAGCTGTTTTTT.

The chain is built from TRBV18 and TRBJ2-7; the match to TRBD1 covers 7 bases. Germline V gene data show CDR1 as KGHSH and CDR2 as LQKENI. The CDR3 extends over 16 amino acids. V shed 3 bases and J 3 bases; nucleotides not matched to a gene: 11. CDR3: CASSPTQTGRGYEQYF. The CDR3 DNA reads as TGTGCCAGCTCACCCACTCAGACAGGGAGAGGCTACGAGCAGTACTTC.

The chain has TRBV5-1 and TRBJ2-1; unclear D gene. V lost 4 bases to trimming and J lost 2 bases, with 16 bases between them. CDR1 is SGHRS, CDR2 YFSETQ, per germline. The CDR3 consists of 16 residues. CDR3 loop: CASSPQKLSTYNEQFF. The CDR3 nucleotides read TGCGCCAGCAGCCCACAAAAACTCTCAACCTACAATGAGCAGTTCTTC.

CDR3 sequence: CSARDPGGTGELFF. DNA of the CDR3: TGCAGTGCTAGAGATCCGGGGGGCACCGGGGAGCTGTTTTTT. The chain uses TRBV20-1 and TRBJ2-2; 7 positions match TRBD2. The germline V gene encodes CDR1 DFQATT and CDR2 SNEGSKA (reference sequence). Trimming removed 0 bases from V and 4 bases from J; junction bases left unmatched: 2. CDR3 size: 14 residues.

The chain links TRBV12-3 or TRBV12-4 to TRBJ1-5; no definite D call. CDR3 length: 12 amino acids. With 4 bases removed from V and 4 bases from J, the gap between germline ends came to 5 bases. The CDR3 DNA reads as TGTGCCAGCAGTTCAGCTAATCAGCCCCAGCATTTT. Translation: CASSSANQPQHF.

This chain uses TRBV10-3 with TRBJ1-5; D may be TRBD1 (6 bases). Germline lookup yields CDR1 ENHRY and CDR2 SYGVKD. CDR3 size: 17 residues. Trimming removed 1 base from V and 0 bases from J, with 13 bases in between. This chain's CDR3 is CAISEWATGNSNQPQHF. The CDR3 DNA follows: TGTGCCATCAGTGAGTGGGCTACAGGGAATAGCAATCAGCCCCAGCATTTT.

This clonotype was seen at least ten times. V and J are TRBV20-1 and TRBJ2-1; 8 nucleotides match TRBD2. The J segment lost 6 bases and the V segment lost 4 bases, leaving 14 bases of the junction unmatched. The germline V gene has CDR1 DFQATT and CDR2 SNEGSKA (reference sequence). The CDR3 length is 16 residues. As DNA, the CDR3 is TGCAGTGCTAACCCTTTAGCGGGATTGAGGGGCAATGAGCAGTTCTTC. Its protein product is CSANPLAGLRGNEQFF.

The rearrangement links TRBV29-1 to TRBJ2-5; perhaps TRBD2 as D (6 bases). Germline values: CDR1 SQVTM, CDR2 ANQGSEA. V lost 4 bases and J 2 bases, leaving 11 bases between the germline ends. CDR3 length: 13 residues. The CDR3 sequence is CSVARDFQETQYF. CDR3 sequence (DNA): TGCAGCGTTGCCCGGGACTTTCAAGAGACCCAGTACTTC.

This clonotype was seen many times. The chain carries TRBV28 and TRBJ2-3; 10 bases line up with TRBD1. The germline V gene has CDR1 MDHEN and CDR2 SYDVKM. V was pared by 4 bases and J by 6 bases, with 4 bases of the junction left unmatched. This CDR3 has 14 amino acids. This CDR3 is CASSWDRGLDTQYF. The CDR3 nucleotides read TGTGCCAGCAGTTGGGACAGGGGTTTGGATACGCAGTATTTT.

The chain combines TRBV5-1 with TRBJ2-2; tentatively, D is TRBD1 or TRBD2 (5 bases each). This CDR3 has 16 amino acids. Trimming removed 5 bases from V and 4 bases from J, with 18 bases in between. Germline CDR1 is SGHRS and CDR2 is YFSETQ. CDR3 sequence reads: CASRGTWGISTGELFF. CDR3 nucleotide sequence: TGCGCCAGCAGAGGGACCTGGGGAATTTCCACCGGGGAGCTGTTTTTT.

This clonotype was counted many times. The chain is built from TRBV28 and TRBJ1-5; no reliable D call. CDR1 MDHEN and CDR2 SYDVKM come from the germline V gene. Deletions cut 7 bases from V and 2 bases from J, with 12 bases between. The CDR3 totals 14 residues. Here the CDR3 reads CASTLAGGNQPQHF. CDR3 coding DNA: TGTGCCAGCACCCTAGCTGGGGGCAATCAGCCCCAGCATTTT.

This clonotype was detected once. This rearrangement joins TRBV7-2 to TRBJ2-3; the D is unclear. Germline CDR1 is SGHTA and CDR2 is FQGNSA. The CDR3 sequence is 14 residues long. V lost 5 bases and J 1 base, leaving 10 bases between the germline ends. CDR3 region: CASSPRRGTDTQYF. CDR3 nucleotide sequence: TGTGCCAGCAGCCCCCGTCGAGGCACAGATACGCAGTATTTT.

This clonotype has ten or more counts. V is TRBV5-1 and J is TRBJ2-3; D perhaps matches TRBD2 (5 bases). Trimming took 2 bases from V and 4 from J, leaving 11 bases between them. CDR1 and CDR2 (germline): SGHRS, YFSETQ. This CDR3 has 14 amino acids. CDR3 loop: CASSLSGNADTQYF. Written as DNA, the CDR3 is TGCGCCAGCAGCTTATCCGGGAACGCAGATACGCAGTATTTT. Based on the CDR3 plus reference TRBV5-1 and TRBJ2-3, the full variable domain is KAGVTQTPRYLIKTRGQQVTLSCSPISGHRSVSWYQQTPGQGLQFLFEYFSETQRNKGNFPGRFSGRQFSNSRSEMNVSTLELGDSALYLCASSLSGNADTQYFGPGTRLTVL.

This clonotype has a count of ten or more. The chain joins TRBV29-1 to TRBJ1-1, with a possible D match to TRBD1 (5 bases). From germline, CDR1 is SQVTM and CDR2 ANQGSEA. The CDR3 covers 12 residues. The ends were cut back, 6 bases at V and 1 base at J, with 9 bases in the middle. The CDR3 spells CSVGTGNTEAFF. For the CDR3, the DNA is TGCAGCGTCGGGACCGGGAACACTGAAGCTTTCTTT.

In this sample, this clonotype is large. The J gene is TRBJ2-7, the V gene TRBV12-3 or TRBV12-4; D ambiguous. The CDR3 totals 14 residues. Deletions cut 6 bases from V and 5 bases from J, with 17 bases between. CDR3 DNA sequence: TGTGCCAGCAGGCGTACAGATTTCGGAAACGAGCAGTACTTC. Protein product: CASRRTDFGNEQYF.

This sequence joins TRBV7-2 and TRBJ2-7; TRBD1 matches at 8 bases. Trimming at V came to 8 bases and at J to 2 bases, leaving 8 bases not matched to a gene. CDR3 length equals 14 residues. CDR1 is SGHTA, CDR2 FQGNSA, per germline. This CDR3 is CASLDRGAPYEQYF. The CDR3 DNA reads TGTGCCAGCCTTGACAGGGGCGCCCCCTACGAGCAGTACTTC.

The chain has TRBV7-1 and TRBJ1-4; D is ambiguous. TRBV7-1 is placed among ORFs of uncertain function. Trimming removed 5 bases from V and 11 bases from J, with 15 bases in between. This CDR3 has 13 amino acids. This chain's CDR3 is CASSQQVPGKLFF. The CDR3 region has the DNA TGTGCCAGCAGCCAGCAGGTCCCGGGGAAACTGTTTTTT.

Only a few counts were recorded for this clonotype. The chain joins TRBV7-9 to TRBJ2-3, with TRBD2 identical over 7 bases. This CDR3 has 15 amino acids. From germline, CDR1 is SEHNR and CDR2 FQNEAQ (reference sequence). Trimming took 1 base from V and 4 from J; bases not matched to a gene: 5. The CDR3 loop reads CASSLVASGADTQYF. In DNA form, the CDR3 reads TGTGCCAGCAGCTTAGTGGCTAGCGGCGCAGATACGCAGTATTTT.

CDR3 in DNA: TGTGCCAGCAGCCAAACAGGGACCTCTGGAAACACCATATATTTT. Translated: CASSQTGTSGNTIYF. V and J are TRBV3-1 and TRBJ1-3, with D maybe TRBD1 (6 bases). This CDR3 is 15 amino acids long. CDR1 is LGHDT and CDR2 is YNNKEL in the germline V gene (reference sequence). V dropped 2 bases and J dropped 0 bases, with 8 bases sitting between them.

This clonotype was detected a few times. The rearrangement links TRBV15 to TRBJ1-1; D gene unclear. Trimming removed 2 bases from V and 3 bases from J, with 10 bases in between. The germline gives CDR1 LNHNV, CDR2 YYDKDF (reference sequence). The CDR3 extends over 14 amino acids. CDR3 coding DNA: TGTGCCACCAGCAGACCGGGAGGCTACACTGAAGCTTTCTTT. This codes for CATSRPGGYTEAFF.

The V gene is TRBV5-4, the J gene TRBJ2-1; 14 positions agree with TRBD2. This CDR3 has 17 residues. Unmatched junction bases numbered 4, after V lost 4 bases and J lost 1 base. Germline V gene sequence: CDR1 SGHNT, CDR2 YYREEE (reference sequence). The CDR3 reads CASSIRLAGGSYNEQFF. Written as DNA, the CDR3 is TGTGCCAGCAGCATACGACTAGCGGGAGGGTCCTACAATGAGCAGTTCTTC.

This clonotype has just a few counts. The rearrangement links TRBV6-1 to TRBJ1-5, with a weak D call TRBD1 (5 bases). V lost 3 bases and J 7 bases, leaving 13 bases between the germline ends. The germline gives CDR1 MNHNS, CDR2 SASEGT. The CDR3 spans 14 residues. Written as DNA, the CDR3 is TGTGCCAGCAGTGATCCCCAGGGCCGGCAGCCCCAGCATTTT. As protein: CASSDPQGRQPQHF.

Within the sample, this clonotype is medium-sized. The chain links TRBV15 to TRBJ1-2; unclear D gene. V was shortened by 1 base and J by 7 bases, with 16 bases between the two germline ends. Per germline, CDR1 LNHNV and CDR2 YYDKDF (reference sequence). There are 15 residues in the CDR3. The CDR3 sequence is CATSRVVRPEGGYTF. CDR3 nucleotides: TGTGCCACCAGCAGAGTCGTCAGGCCGGAAGGTGGCTACACCTTC. The entire variable domain, with the rest obtained from reference TRBV15 and TRBJ1-2, is as follows: DAMVIQNPRYQVTQFGKPVTLSCSQTLNHNVMYWYQQKSSQAPKLLFHYYDKDFNNEADTPDNFQSRRPNTSFCFLDIRSPGLGDTAMYLCATSRVVRPEGGYTFGSGTRLTVV.

J is TRBJ2-1 and V is TRBV18; no clear D gene. CDR3 size: 16 residues. In germline, CDR1 is KGHSH, CDR2 LQKENI. Deletions cut 3 bases from V and 0 bases from J, with 12 bases between. As DNA, the CDR3 is TGTGCCAGCTCACCCCCTGCTTCTAGCTCCTACAATGAGCAGTTCTTC. As protein: CASSPPASSSYNEQFF.

This clonotype was detected only a few times. The rearrangement links TRBV30 to TRBJ1-1, with D unresolved. The CDR3 extends over 13 amino acids. V lost 2 bases, J lost 1 base, and 8 bases lay in between. CDR1 and CDR2 (germline): GTSNPN, SVGIG (reference sequence). CDR3 sequence reads: CAWSTGWNTEAFF. The CDR3 DNA sequence: TGTGCCTGGAGTACGGGCTGGAACACTGAAGCTTTCTTT.

This clonotype was observed a few times. V is TRBV4-2 and J is TRBJ1-4, with D maybe TRBD1 (6 bases). Trimming took 4 bases from V and 7 from J, leaving 22 bases between them. From germline, CDR1 is LGHNA and CDR2 YNFKEQ. The CDR3 spans 17 residues. This CDR3 is CASSPGVPGVGGEKLFF. CDR3 in DNA: TGTGCCAGCAGCCCTGGGGTCCCAGGGGTAGGCGGTGAAAAACTGTTTTTT.

V and J are TRBV20-1 and TRBJ1-1; TRBD1 agrees at 7 bases. In germline, CDR1 is DFQATT, CDR2 SNEGSKA (reference sequence). The CDR3 is 14 amino acids. The CDR3 loop is CSAIPGAGGTEAFF. For the CDR3, the DNA is TGCAGCGCCATACCAGGGGCAGGGGGTACTGAAGCTTTCTTT.

The chain combines TRBV6-1 with TRBJ2-3; D possibly corresponds to TRBD2 (6 bases). The CDR3 runs 18 residues. Trimming stripped 5 bases from V and 0 bases from J, with 21 bases between. CDR1 and CDR2 from the germline V gene are MNHNS and SASEGT. The CDR3 reads CASSTRGGGTTSTDTQYF. CDR3 coding DNA: TGTGCCAGCAGTACCCGGGGAGGAGGGACGACGAGCACAGATACGCAGTATTTT.